This T cell receptor (beta chain) was retrieved from a study of blood T cells in healthy people across ages (dated by TCRdb to 2013 to 2016). Notes on the research overall: In model experiments, template switching captured roughly one uniquely barcoded TCR beta cDNA molecule for every two T cells. The donors were split into four age groups: young (average around 16 years), middle-aged (about 40), aged (over 55) and long-lived (approximately 80). Age-related changes in TCR beta repertoire diversity were measured in the study by deep sequencing normalized with unique cDNA molecular identifiers. To avoid experimental bias, donors of different ages were distributed randomly across sequencing lanes. Using the same blood draw, the study looked at two additional independent replicas of 1 million unique cDNA reads for two donors, one aged 18 to 30 and the other aged 80 or older. The paper's findings and limits, for the study overall: Estimates of total diversity from one million sequenced T cells were regarded as lower bounds and underestimates. Since profiling was done on bulk unsorted PBMCs, naive and antigen-experienced compartments could not be conclusively compared. The percentage of naive T cells measured by flow cytometry correlated strongly with observed TCR beta diversity. Compared with the aged group, more naive CD4+ T cells, fewer expanded clones and increased TCR diversity were shown by the long-lived group, suggesting age selection. The CMV infection status of donors was not known, potentially confounding age-related changes in expanded clonotypes. As age increased, observed TCR beta diversity per million T cells dropped in a roughly linear way, and a significant reduction was already evident by age 40.

The library came from 5' RACE. The data were produced on an Illumina HiSeq 2500. The second PCR ran for roughly 7 to 11 cycles and used a J-beta primer mix along with a sample-barcoded 5' primer. Each TCR beta cDNA molecule received a unique molecular identifier from a template-switch 5' adaptor carrying 12 random nucleotides. Each sample yielded at least 2.5 million CDR3-containing paired-end reads. The Mint cDNA synthesis kit, primed by a TRBC-specific oligonucleotide, was used to synthesize first-strand cDNA from all RNA. Following uracil-DNA glycosylase treatment, all cDNA underwent a first 18-cycle PCR with the universal primers M1SS and BC2_uni_R. In the authors' own workflow: Each sample was normalized by randomly selecting 1 million high-quality reads, each carrying a distinct molecular identifier. Instead of being binned into consensus sequences, reads with shared molecular identifiers were discarded. MiTCR, with a Q25 quality threshold and the strictest error-elimination algorithm, was used for CDR3 identification, clonotype clustering and error correction. A nonparametric unseen species model with Euler transformation was used to estimate a lower bound on total TCR beta diversity. TCRdb reprocessed the public reads (quality trimming at Q25 with fastp, clone calling with MiXCR) and kept in-frame beta chains. Entries that share a CDR3 protein sequence are merged under the most common genes and DNA. V and J calls and clone size were set by TCRdb, not the authors. Here the sample has 850,000 to 1,000,000 distinct CDR3 sequences; just over 50% occur a single time. The ten most abundant clones make up around a fifth of the sample.

This clonotype was counted once. Its antigen remains unidentified. The input lacks base qualities; no much larger clone sits a single base away. The 35 to 40 donors, aged 6 to 90 years, were systemically healthy Caucasian individuals from Russia. Each donor gave ten milliliters of peripheral blood, drawn into EDTA-treated Vacutainer tubes. PBMCs were isolated by Ficoll-Paque density-gradient centrifugation, with at least 7 million obtained per sample. Trizol reagent was used to extract total RNA from PBMCs, with at least 6 micrograms per sample. Naive CD45RAhigh/CD27high T cell percentages were measured by flow cytometry on a PBMC aliquot from every donor. The specimen was blood. The origin of this receptor is a woman in her sixties in good health.

The DNA sequence is given as TGTGCCACCGTGACAGGGGCCTACGAGCAGTACTTC. This yields the protein CATVTGAYEQYF. The chain links TRBV6-1 with TRBJ2-7; TRBD1 aligns with 8 central bases. The CDR3 covers 12 residues, taking in both the cysteine and the phenylalanine. The retained sequence is limited to the CDR3, 36 bases, with the frame set at the first base. V and J are trimmed by 10 bases and 2 bases, and the gene matches miss 4 bases of the junction. In the germline V gene, CDR1 corresponds to MNHNS and CDR2 to SASEGT.